This T cell receptor (beta chain) stems from a study of blood T cell repertoires in COVID-19. Study details: Acute-phase and convalescent COVID-19 samples originated in the United States, Italy and Spain.

TCRdb keeps only in-frame clones here, not all; method: immunoSEQ multiplex PCR. The sample yields 400,000 to 550,000 clones, around 90% seen once. Participants were placed into cohorts based on the clinical history they reported. The sample comprised PBMCs or T cells enriched from blood (not recorded which). This TCR was recovered from a woman aged 18-30 years with acute COVID-19.

The CDR3 reads CASSQDIGLSNQPQHF. DNA for the CDR3: TGCGCCAGCAGCCAAGATATTGGCCTTAGCAATCAGCCCCAGCATTTT. The V and J genes are TRBV4-1 and TRBJ1-5; D ambiguous. There are 16 residues in the CDR3. Per germline, CDR1 MGHRA and CDR2 YSYEKL. Trimming took 0 bases from V and 0 from J, leaving 9 bases between them.